This T cell receptor (beta chain) was captured by sequencing in a study of T cell changes during pregnancy in multiple sclerosis. Germline-derived CDR1 and CDR2 are SGHAT and FQNNGV. V lost 2 bases to trimming and J lost 0 bases, with 4 bases between them. The length of the CDR3 is 13 residues. TCRdb keeps only in-frame clones here, not all; method: immunoSEQ multiplex PCR. Of 40,000 or so clones listed, over 80% were seen once; the top ten hold roughly 0.38%. The V and J genes are TRBV11-2 and TRBJ2-5; no clear D. This TCR came from a female donor in good health, enrolled as a control in a pregnancy study. Sequencing was performed on CD4+ T cells from peripheral blood mononuclear cells, taken in the third trimester of pregnancy. CDR3 bases: TGTGCCAGCAGCTTATTCGACCAAGAGACCCAGTACTTC. Translation gives CASSLFDQETQYF.